This T cell receptor (beta chain) is from a study of CD8 T cells in Susac syndrome (dated by TCRdb to the late 2010s). For the wider study: Among the sequenced Susac syndrome patients, about 6 had clinically active disease and fewer than 10 were in clinical remission. At the time of blood withdrawal, Susac syndrome patients were either therapy-naive, taking corticosteroids (with some also receiving IVIg), or on IVIg alone. The study used repertoire sequencing to test whether antigen drove CD8+ T cell activation and differentiation in Susac syndrome. Study-level results and caveats: The TCR sequencing and HLA analysis was acknowledged to have included a relatively small number of individuals. The CD4+ T cell repertoire of patients with Susac syndrome showed no detectable clonal expansion.

Peripheral blood CD8+ and CD4+ T cells from healthy donors, Susac syndrome patients and multiple sclerosis patients were profiled using high-throughput TCR beta sequencing. The Susac syndrome patients fulfilled recently defined diagnostic criteria for either definite or probable disease. Bulk CD8+ and CD4+ T cells were purified by magnetic negative isolation, whereas CD8+ TEMRA cells were enriched by FACS. Blood was collected in EDTA tubes and processed within 24 hours, with PBMCs isolated through density gradient centrifugation. PBMCs intended for TCR sequencing were cryopreserved in liquid nitrogen and were subsequently thawed in a 37 degrees C water bath. The sorted or isolated CD4+, CD8+ and CD8+ TEMRA cells reached a purity of at least 90%. RNA was extracted using the RNeasy kit, and roughly 0.5 to 1 ug of the RNA was reverse transcribed with random hexamers. TCR beta CDR3 regions were amplified with the immunoSEQ multiplex PCR assay covering 54 Vbeta and 13 Jbeta segments. To correct PCR amplification bias, a synthetic template baseline was used for both primer optimization and computational correction. The original methods were these. Only productive sequences were kept, with reads annotated to V, D and J genes according to IMGT and analyzed in immunoSEQ Analyzer. Clonality was calculated as one minus the Shannon entropy normalized by log2 of the number of productive unique sequences. For each patient and control, public and private clones were evaluated within the 100 most prevalent clones. A clone was defined as Susac-specific if it was absent from the healthy and MS cohorts, from some 1,100 published viral clones and from other ImmuneACCESS disease sequences. Starting from the raw public reads, TCRdb applied fastp trimming at Q25, assembled clones with MiXCR and retained in-frame beta chains. When rows share a CDR3 protein, they turn into one entry using the most common DNA and genes. These V and J calls rely on TCRdb rather than the paper's analysis. Counted in this sample were 140,000 or so distinct CDR3 sequences; around 95% of them appeared once. Of the sample, more than 0.075% falls within the top ten clones.

The CDR3 numbers 15 residues from cysteine through phenylalanine. Only the CDR3 portion is preserved as DNA: 45 bases, with reading frame beginning at the first base. A note on this clonotype: Its cognate antigen has yet to be identified. Germline and junction disagree at one end, which may indicate a read error.

Source material: CD4+ T cells from PBMCs. The receptor's source is a human donor with Susac syndrome. The chain uses TRBV12-3 or TRBV12-4 and TRBJ1-3; no D gene call is confident. The CDR3 sequence is CASSLAASSGNTIYF. At the DNA level, the sequence is TGTGCCAGCAGCTTAGCGGCTTCCTCTGGAAACACCATATATTTT.